Below, one T cell receptor (beta chain) is given with its context. The antigen is not known. The method was immunoSEQ multiplex PCR; TCRdb's version includes in-frame clones alone and lacks a portion of them. Among 140,000 to 150,000 clones listed, roughly nine tenths were seen once. These data come from a study of T cell responses to AZD1222 COVID-19 vaccine. General observations from the study: Donors were chiefly white British, with a greater number of females, and clonal diversity was perhaps underestimated.

The CDR3 consists of 17 residues. The V gene end was trimmed by 5 bases and the J gene end by 4 bases; junction bases not matched to a gene: 6. The V gene's germline CDR1 is SGHTA and CDR2 FQGNSA. The source was peripheral blood, collected on day 0 of AZD1222 vaccination. This TCR came from an adult in good health. V is TRBV7-2 and J is TRBJ2-2; 14 bases match TRBD2. The CDR3 bases are TGTGCCAGCAGCCGTAGAGGACTAGCGGGGGGCACCGGGGAGCTGTTTTTT. Encoded protein: CASSRRGLAGGTGELFF.